One sample yielded the 21 T cell receptor beta chains listed below, sequenced in a study of blood T cell repertoires in COVID-19. Data came from immunoSEQ multiplex PCR; TCRdb stores just in-frame clones and leaves some out. The profile shows 200,000 or so clones, roughly 88% of them singletons. Sequencing was performed on PBMCs or T cells enriched from blood (not recorded which). Receptors originate from a woman in her thirties or forties with acute COVID-19.

This sequence joins TRBV9 and TRBJ2-1; D is unclear. Germline CDR1 and CDR2: SGDLS and YYNGEE. The CDR3 is 13 amino acids. Between the trimmed V and J ends, which lost 0 bases and 9 bases, there was a span of 10 bases. As DNA, the CDR3 is TGTGCCAGCAGCGTAGAGGCCCCGGGTGAGCAGTTCTTC. Amino acid sequence: CASSVEAPGEQFF. Full variable domain (missing parts from reference TRBV9 and TRBJ2-1): DSGVTQTPKHLITATGQRVTLRCSPRSGDLSVYWYQQSLDQGLQFLIQYYNGEERAKGNILERFSAQQFPDLHSELNLSSLELGDSALYFCASSVEAPGEQFFGPGTRLTVL.

The genes are TRBV7-9 and TRBJ1-1; D is uncertain. This CDR3 region has 14 residues. V lost 2 bases and J lost 2, with 9 bases in between. Germline V CDR1 and CDR2: SEHNR, FQNEAQ (reference sequence). CDR3 sequence reads: CASSLSQANTEAFF. The DNA of the CDR3 is TGTGCCAGCAGCTTAAGTCAGGCCAACACTGAAGCTTTCTTT.

The chain recombines TRBV7-2 with TRBJ2-3; 11 bases map to TRBD2. Germline trimming cut 1 base from V and 8 bases from J; bases unmatched to any gene: 8. The V gene's germline CDR1 is SGHTA and CDR2 FQGNSA. The CDR3 length is 16 residues. CDR3 sequence reads: CASSLEGSGGARTQYF. The CDR3 nucleotides are TGTGCCAGCAGCTTAGAAGGTAGCGGGGGGGCCCGTACGCAGTATTTT.

This chain connects TRBV19 to TRBJ2-7; perhaps TRBD1 as D (5 bases). Germline assignment: CDR1 LNHDA and CDR2 SQIVND (reference sequence). This CDR3 has 14 residues. Deletions cut 1 base from V and 2 bases from J, with 9 bases between. The CDR3 DNA follows: TGTGCCAGTAGTATAGGGGGCGGAACCTACGAGCAGTACTTC. This codes for CASSIGGGTYEQYF.

J is TRBJ2-1 and V is TRBV6-2 or TRBV6-3, with 12 bases identical to TRBD1. Per the germline V gene, CDR1 is MNHEY and CDR2 is SVGEGT. The CDR3 extends over 15 amino acids. The V and J ends lost 6 bases and 7 bases, in that order; junction bases with no gene match: 7. CDR3 in DNA: TGTGCCAGCAGCCAGGGACAGGGGGCAGATAATGAGCAGTTCTTC. Amino acids: CASSQGQGADNEQFF.

This clone has more than one count but fewer than ten. The J gene is TRBJ2-2, the V gene TRBV4-2; 9 bases fit TRBD2. CDR3 length: 17 residues. Looked up from germline, CDR1 is LGHNA and CDR2 is YNFKEQ. The junction had 11 bases not matched to a gene; V was cut back by 2 bases and J by 7 bases. The CDR3 coding sequence is TGTGCCAGCAGCCAAAACGGCGCGGGGGGGTTCAGCGGGGAGCTGTTTTTT. Its protein is CASSQNGAGGFSGELFF.

J is TRBJ2-5 and V is TRBV10-3; no clear D. CDR1 ENHRY and CDR2 SYGVKD come from the germline V gene. V was trimmed by 2 bases and J by 3 bases, leaving 7 bases between them. This CDR3 has 13 residues. The DNA of the CDR3 is TGTGCCATCAGTGAGGCAGAGGAAGAGACCCAGTACTTC. Residues: CAISEAEEETQYF.

J is TRBJ2-1 and V is TRBV3-1 (or the pseudogene TRBV3-2), with 11 bases that match TRBD2. The CDR3 sequence is 16 residues long. From germline, CDR1 is LGHDT and CDR2 YNNKEL (reference sequence). With V trimmed by 4 bases and J by 3 bases, 5 bases remained unmatched. CDR3 loop: CASSPSTSGGYNEQFF. CDR3 nucleotides: TGTGCCAGCAGCCCTTCAACTAGCGGGGGCTACAATGAGCAGTTCTTC.

This clone was observed a handful of times. The chain couples TRBV5-4 to TRBJ2-7; 11 bases fit TRBD2. The CDR3 is 17 residues long. V lost 0 bases and J lost 10; bases outside the gene matches: 15. Germline V gives CDR1 SGHNT, CDR2 YYREEE (reference sequence). The CDR3 bases are TGTGCCAGCAGCTTGGGGCTAGCGGGGGGCTCAACCCGGCCCCAGTACTTC. Its translation: CASSLGLAGGSTRPQYF.

DNA for the CDR3: TGTGCCAGCAGCTTAGGGCCAGGGCAGGACTATGGCTACACCTTC. Translated: CASSLGPGQDYGYTF. The J gene is TRBJ1-2, the V gene TRBV7-3; maybe TRBD1 (5 bases). The CDR3 extends over 15 amino acids. CDR1 is SGHTA and CDR2 is FQGTGA in the germline V gene. Trimming took 2 bases from V and 3 from J, leaving 13 bases between them.

This chain connects TRBV30 to TRBJ1-3, with no clear D. Trimming removed 0 bases from V and 0 bases from J, with 6 bases in between. Germline-derived CDR1 and CDR2 are GTSNPN and SVGIG (reference sequence). The CDR3 consists of 14 residues. The CDR3 DNA is TGTGCCTGGAGTGTCCGGAGCTCTGGAAACACCATATATTTT. Protein product: CAWSVRSSGNTIYF.

This chain connects TRBV7-9 to TRBJ1-1, with 9 bases that match TRBD1. V lost 5 bases to trimming and J lost 6 bases; unmatched junction nucleotides: 7. The CDR3 spans 14 residues. Germline CDR1 SEHNR, CDR2 FQNEAQ (reference sequence). The CDR3 DNA follows: TGTGCCAGCAGCACCGGGACAGGGTTATCTGAAGCTTTCTTT. Amino acids: CASSTGTGLSEAFF.

The chain combines TRBV3-1 (or the pseudogene TRBV3-2) with TRBJ1-1; TRBD1 matches at 9 bases. CDR3 size: 17 residues. V shed 3 bases and J 6 bases; nucleotides not matched to a gene: 14. The V gene's germline CDR1 is LGHDT and CDR2 YNNKEL (reference sequence). CDR3 residues: CASSQTTGGRRSPEAFF. In DNA, the CDR3 is TGTGCCAGCAGCCAGACGACAGGGGGACGGCGGTCCCCTGAAGCTTTCTTT.

The gene calls are TRBV6-2 or TRBV6-3 and TRBJ2-2; no clear D gene. Per the germline V gene, CDR1 is MNHEY and CDR2 is SVGEGT. The CDR3 consists of 16 residues. The germline V and J ends were trimmed by 6 bases and 4 bases, with 18 bases remaining between them. CDR3 residues: CASSPPPGWITGELFF. CDR3 nucleotides: TGTGCCAGCAGCCCCCCTCCGGGTTGGATCACCGGGGAGCTGTTTTTT.

The CDR3 nucleotides read TGTGCCAGCAGTTCCGGGACTAGCGGGTCAGATACGCAGTATTTT. Its protein is CASSSGTSGSDTQYF. The J gene is TRBJ2-3, the V gene TRBV6-4, with 12 positions matching TRBD2. This CDR3 is built from 15 residues. CDR1 and CDR2 from the germline V gene are MRHNA and SNTAGT. Trimming removed 5 bases from V and 4 bases from J; junction bases left unmatched: 4.

CDR3 sequence: CAISGGEVPVAFF. The CDR3 DNA sequence: TGTGCCATCAGCGGAGGGGAAGTGCCAGTCGCTTTCTTT. V gene TRBV10-3 combines with J gene TRBJ1-1; a weak D match, TRBD1 (5 bases). The CDR3 covers 13 residues. CDR1 is ENHRY and CDR2 is SYGVKD in the germline V gene. Trimming shortened V by 6 bases and J by 11 bases, and 19 bases separated the two germline ends.

J is TRBJ1-1 and V is TRBV5-1; tentative D call: TRBD1 (5 bases). The ends were cut back, 2 bases at V and 1 base at J, with 15 bases in the middle. The CDR3 length is 16 residues. Germline V gives CDR1 SGHRS, CDR2 YFSETQ. CDR3 sequence: CASSFPGAGRNTEAFF. The CDR3 nucleotides are TGCGCCAGCAGCTTTCCCGGGGCGGGGAGGAACACTGAAGCTTTCTTT.

The V gene is TRBV2, the J gene TRBJ1-2; D is perhaps TRBD1 (6 bases). Germline V gene data show CDR1 as SNHLY and CDR2 as FYNNEI. Trimming left V 9 bases short and J 6 bases short, with 14 bases between. The CDR3 extends over 12 amino acids. The CDR3 DNA is TGTGCCAGGGAGACAGGAGATAATGGCTACACCTTC. As protein: CARETGDNGYTF.

As to this clone: This could be a read error, since a much larger clone is one nucleotide away. The genes are TRBV6-5 and TRBJ1-1, with D uncertain. This CDR3 has 13 amino acids. From germline, CDR1 is MNHEY and CDR2 SVGAGI. Trimming took off 2 bases at V and 1 base at J, with 5 bases between the two ends. The CDR3 nucleotides read TGTGCCAGCAGTTACAGACAGAACACTGAAGCTTTCTTT. Its protein is CASSYRQNTEAFF.

J is TRBJ1-5 and V is TRBV7-9; unclear D gene. The CDR3 covers 13 residues. Germline lookup yields CDR1 SEHNR and CDR2 FQNEAQ (reference sequence). V lost 0 bases and J 4 bases, leaving 4 bases between the germline ends. CDR3 sequence reads: CASSLALNQPQHF. In DNA, the CDR3 is TGTGCCAGCAGCTTAGCTCTTAATCAGCCCCAGCATTTT.

This sequence joins TRBV6-5 and TRBJ1-2, with D maybe TRBD1 (5 bases). V lost 0 bases and J lost 6, with 8 bases in between. Germline CDR1 reads MNHEY; CDR2 reads SVGAGI. This CDR3 has 13 amino acids. CDR3 region: CASSYSGRDGYTF. Written as DNA, the CDR3 is TGTGCCAGCAGTTACTCGGGCAGGGATGGCTACACCTTC.